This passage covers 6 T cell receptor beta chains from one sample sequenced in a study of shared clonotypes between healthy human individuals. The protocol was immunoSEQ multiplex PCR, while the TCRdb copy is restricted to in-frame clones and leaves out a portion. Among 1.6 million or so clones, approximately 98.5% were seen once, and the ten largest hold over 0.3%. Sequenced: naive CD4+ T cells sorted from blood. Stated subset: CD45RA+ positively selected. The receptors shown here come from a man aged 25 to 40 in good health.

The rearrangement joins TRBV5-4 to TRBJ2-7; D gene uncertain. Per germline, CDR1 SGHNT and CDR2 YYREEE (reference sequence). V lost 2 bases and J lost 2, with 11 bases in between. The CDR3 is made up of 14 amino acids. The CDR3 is CASSFFKLPYEQYF. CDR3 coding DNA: TGTGCCAGCAGCTTTTTTAAGCTTCCCTACGAGCAGTACTTC.

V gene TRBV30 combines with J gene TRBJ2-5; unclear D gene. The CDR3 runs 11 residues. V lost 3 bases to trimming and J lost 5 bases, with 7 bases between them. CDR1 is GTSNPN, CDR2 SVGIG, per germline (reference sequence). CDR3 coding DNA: TGTGCCTGGAGGGGCCGGGAGACCCAGTACTTC. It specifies CAWRGRETQYF.

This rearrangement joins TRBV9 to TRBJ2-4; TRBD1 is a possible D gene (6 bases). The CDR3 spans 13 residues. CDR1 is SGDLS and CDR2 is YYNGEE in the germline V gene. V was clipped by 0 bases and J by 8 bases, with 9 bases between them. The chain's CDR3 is CASSVAQGYIQYF. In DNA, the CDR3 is TGTGCCAGCAGCGTAGCACAGGGTTACATTCAGTACTTC.

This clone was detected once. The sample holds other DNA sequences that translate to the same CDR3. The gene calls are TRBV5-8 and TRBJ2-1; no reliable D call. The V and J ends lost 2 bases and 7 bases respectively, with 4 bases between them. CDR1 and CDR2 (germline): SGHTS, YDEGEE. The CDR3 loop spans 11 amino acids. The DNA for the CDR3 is TGTGCCAGCAGCTTCCTGAATGAGCAGTTCTTC. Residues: CASSFLNEQFF.

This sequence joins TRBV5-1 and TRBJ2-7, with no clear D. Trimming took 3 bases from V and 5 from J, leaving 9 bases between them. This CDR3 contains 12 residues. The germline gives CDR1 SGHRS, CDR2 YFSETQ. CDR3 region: CASSSLSHEQYF. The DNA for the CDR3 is TGCGCCAGCAGCTCCCTATCCCACGAGCAGTACTTC.

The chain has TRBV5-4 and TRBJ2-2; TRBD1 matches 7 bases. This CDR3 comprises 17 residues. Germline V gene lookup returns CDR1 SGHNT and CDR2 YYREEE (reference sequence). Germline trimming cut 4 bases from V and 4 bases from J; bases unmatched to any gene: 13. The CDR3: CASSGPPRQGRTGELFF. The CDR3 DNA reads TGTGCCAGCAGCGGCCCCCCGAGACAGGGTCGCACCGGGGAGCTGTTTTTT.